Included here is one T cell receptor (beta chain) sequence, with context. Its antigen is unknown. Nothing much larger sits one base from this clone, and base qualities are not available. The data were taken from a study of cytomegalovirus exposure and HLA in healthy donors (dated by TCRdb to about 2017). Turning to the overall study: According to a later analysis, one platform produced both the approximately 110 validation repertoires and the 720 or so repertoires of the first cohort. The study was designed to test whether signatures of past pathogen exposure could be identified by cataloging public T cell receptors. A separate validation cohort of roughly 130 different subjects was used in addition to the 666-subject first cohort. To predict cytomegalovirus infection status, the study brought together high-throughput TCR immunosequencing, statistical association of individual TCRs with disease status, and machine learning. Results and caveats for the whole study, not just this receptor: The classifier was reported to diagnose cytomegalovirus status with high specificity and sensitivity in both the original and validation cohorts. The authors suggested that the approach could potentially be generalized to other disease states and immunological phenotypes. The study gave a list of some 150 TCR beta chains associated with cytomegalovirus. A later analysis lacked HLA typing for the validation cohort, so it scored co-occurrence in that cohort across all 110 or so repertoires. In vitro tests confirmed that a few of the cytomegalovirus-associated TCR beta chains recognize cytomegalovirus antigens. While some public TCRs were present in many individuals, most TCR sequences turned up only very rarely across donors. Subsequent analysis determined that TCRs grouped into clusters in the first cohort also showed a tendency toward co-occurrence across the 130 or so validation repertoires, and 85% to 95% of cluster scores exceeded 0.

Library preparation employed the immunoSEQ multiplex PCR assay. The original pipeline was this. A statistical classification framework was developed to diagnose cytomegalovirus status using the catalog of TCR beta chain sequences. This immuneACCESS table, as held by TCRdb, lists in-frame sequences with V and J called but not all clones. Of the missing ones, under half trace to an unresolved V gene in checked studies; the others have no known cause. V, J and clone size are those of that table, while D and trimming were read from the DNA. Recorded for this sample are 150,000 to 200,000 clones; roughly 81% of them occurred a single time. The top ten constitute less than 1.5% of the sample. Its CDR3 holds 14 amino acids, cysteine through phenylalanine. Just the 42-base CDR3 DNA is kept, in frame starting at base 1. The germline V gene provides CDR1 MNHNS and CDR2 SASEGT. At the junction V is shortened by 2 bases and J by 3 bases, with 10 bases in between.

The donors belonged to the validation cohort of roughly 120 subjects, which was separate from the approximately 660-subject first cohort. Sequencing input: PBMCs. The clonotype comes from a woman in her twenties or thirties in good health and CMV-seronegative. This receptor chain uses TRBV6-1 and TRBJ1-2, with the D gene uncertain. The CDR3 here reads CASSEHRADYGYTF. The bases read TGTGCCAGCAGTGAACACAGAGCTGACTATGGCTACACCTTC.